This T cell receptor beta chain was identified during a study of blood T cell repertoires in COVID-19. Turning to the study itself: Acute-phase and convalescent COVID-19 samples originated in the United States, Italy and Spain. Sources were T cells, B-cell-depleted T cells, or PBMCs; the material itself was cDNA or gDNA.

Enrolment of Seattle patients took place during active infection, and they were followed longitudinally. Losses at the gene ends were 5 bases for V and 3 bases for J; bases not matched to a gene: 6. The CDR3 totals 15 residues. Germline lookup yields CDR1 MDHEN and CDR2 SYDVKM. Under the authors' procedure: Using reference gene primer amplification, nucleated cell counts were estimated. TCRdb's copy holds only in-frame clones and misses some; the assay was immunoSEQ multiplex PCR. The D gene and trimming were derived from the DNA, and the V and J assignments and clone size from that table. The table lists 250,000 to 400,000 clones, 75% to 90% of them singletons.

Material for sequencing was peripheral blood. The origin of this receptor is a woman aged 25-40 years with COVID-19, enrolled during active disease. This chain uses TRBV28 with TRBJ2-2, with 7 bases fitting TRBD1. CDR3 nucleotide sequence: TGTGCCAGCAGTCTACAGGGGCGGTACACCGGGGAGCTGTTTTTT. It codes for CASSLQGRYTGELFF.